Presented here are 9 T cell receptor beta chains from one specimen sequenced in a study of T cells in Graves' hyperthyroidism and ophthalmopathy. What was amplified from RNA transcripts were TCR beta CDR3 regions. During a first-round RT-PCR of the TCR CDR3, the HTBI primer set was used. TCRdb re-called the multiplex PCR reads with MiXCR, one entry per CDR3 protein. The sample consists of around 600,000 distinct CDR3 sequences, just under 45% of them appearing once. Sequencing was carried out using peripheral blood or thyroid tissue (not recorded which). The receptors were sampled from an adult man with Graves' disease, either hyperthyroidism or ophthalmopathy (not recorded which).

Remarks on this clonotype: This may be a read error, as it is one base from a much larger clone. The chain combines TRBV2 with TRBJ2-7; D unclear. The V and J ends lost 3 bases and 5 bases respectively, with 5 bases between them. CDR3 size: 11 residues. Per germline, CDR1 SNHLY and CDR2 FYNNEI. CDR3 coding DNA: TGTGCCAGCAGTGAGTTCGACGAGCAGTACTTC. Amino acid sequence: CASSEFDEQYF.

The V call is TRBV12-3 or TRBV12-4, the J call TRBJ1-4; D is ambiguous. The CDR3 totals 14 residues. The V end was cut by 0 bases, the J end by 7 bases, with 9 bases between. Here the CDR3 reads CASSLAAGTEKLFF. The DNA of the CDR3 is TGTGCCAGCAGTTTAGCGGCGGGAACTGAAAAACTGTTTTTT.

The V gene is TRBV7-8, the J gene TRBJ2-5; unclear D gene. Germline V CDR1 and CDR2: SGHVS, FQNEAQ. Trimming took 6 bases from V and 1 from J, leaving 9 bases between them. This CDR3 contains 13 residues. The CDR3 reads CASSNDGQETQYF. In nucleotides, the CDR3 is TGTGCCAGCAGTAATGACGGCCAAGAGACCCAGTACTTC.

This clonotype was found many times. This chain uses TRBV20-1 with TRBJ2-7; 10 nucleotides line up with TRBD2. Germline lookup yields CDR1 DFQATT and CDR2 SNEGSKA (reference sequence). With V trimmed by 6 bases and J by 2 bases, 7 bases remained unmatched. This CDR3 region has 14 residues. The DNA of the CDR3 is TGCAGTGCCACGGGACTAGCGTACACCTACGAGCAGTACTTC. Translation gives CSATGLAYTYEQYF.

This clonotype showed up many times. The genes are TRBV25-1 and TRBJ1-3, with TRBD1 matching over 8 bases. CDR3 length: 16 residues. With V trimmed by 3 bases and J by 1 base, 5 bases remained unmatched. Germline V gene data show CDR1 as MGHDK and CDR2 as SYGVNS. This CDR3 reads CASSDRQGLSGNTIYF. The CDR3 DNA is TGTGCCAGCAGTGATCGACAGGGGCTTTCTGGAAACACCATATATTTT.

This clonotype was observed at least ten times. Its ends do not fully match the called genes, so a read error is possible. The V gene is TRBV19, the J gene TRBJ1-5; weak D call: TRBD1 (6 bases). Per germline, CDR1 LNHDA and CDR2 SQIVND (reference sequence). This CDR3 contains 13 residues. This chain's CDR3 is CASSTQGNQPQHF. CDR3 sequence (DNA): TGTGCCAGCAGTACCCAGGGGAATCAGCCCCAGCATTTT.

V gene TRBV7-9 combines with J gene TRBJ2-5, with D perhaps given as TRBD1 or TRBD2 (5 bases each). The germline gives CDR1 SEHNR, CDR2 FQNEAQ (reference sequence). CDR3 length: 15 amino acids. V dropped 6 bases and J dropped 5 bases, with 19 bases sitting between them. CDR3 bases: TGTGCCAGCAGTTACCGGGACGCCCGCCGGGAGACCCAGTACTTC. Its translation is CASSYRDARRETQYF.

As concerns this clonotype: A much larger clone sits a single nucleotide away, making a read error possible. This chain links TRBV2 with TRBJ1-4; D unclear. Germline CDR1 reads SNHLY; CDR2 reads FYNNEI. The CDR3 runs 15 residues. Trimming shortened V by 10 bases and J by 8 bases, and 23 bases separated the two germline ends. The CDR3 DNA sequence: TGTGCCATCGGTGAGTCAGGAAGGTTAAGCGAAAAACTGTTTTTT. Translating it yields CAIGESGRLSEKLFF.

A remark on this clonotype: A read error may produce the germline difference seen at one junction end. This chain links TRBV24-1 with TRBJ1-2, with D unclear. From germline, CDR1 is KGHDR and CDR2 SFDVKD. This CDR3 contains 12 residues. The CDR3, as DNA: TGTGCCAGCAGTCTCCTCGATCATGGTTACACCTTC. It codes for CASSLLDHGYTF.